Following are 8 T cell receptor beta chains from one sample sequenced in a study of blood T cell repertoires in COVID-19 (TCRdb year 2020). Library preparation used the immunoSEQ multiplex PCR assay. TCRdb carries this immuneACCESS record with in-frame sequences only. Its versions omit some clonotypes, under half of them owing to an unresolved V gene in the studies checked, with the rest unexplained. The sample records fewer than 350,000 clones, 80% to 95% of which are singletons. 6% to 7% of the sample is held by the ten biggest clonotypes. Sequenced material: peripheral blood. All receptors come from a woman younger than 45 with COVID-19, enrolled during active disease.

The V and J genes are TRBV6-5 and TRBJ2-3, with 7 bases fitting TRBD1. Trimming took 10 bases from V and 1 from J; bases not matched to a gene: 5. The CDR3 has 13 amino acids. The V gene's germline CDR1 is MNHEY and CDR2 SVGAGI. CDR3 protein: CATLGQGTDTQYF. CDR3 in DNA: TGTGCCACCCTCGGACAGGGCACAGATACGCAGTATTTT.

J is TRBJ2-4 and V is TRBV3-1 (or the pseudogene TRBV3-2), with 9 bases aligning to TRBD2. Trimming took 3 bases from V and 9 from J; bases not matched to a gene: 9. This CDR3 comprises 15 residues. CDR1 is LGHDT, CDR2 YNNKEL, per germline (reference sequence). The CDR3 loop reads CASSHSTSGRSIQYF. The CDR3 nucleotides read TGTGCCAGCAGCCACTCGACTAGCGGTAGAAGCATTCAGTACTTC.

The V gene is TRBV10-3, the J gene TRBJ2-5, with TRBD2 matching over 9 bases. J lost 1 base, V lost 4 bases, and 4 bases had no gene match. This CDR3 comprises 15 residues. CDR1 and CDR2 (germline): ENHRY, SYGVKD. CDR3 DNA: TGTGCCATCAGTGGCATTAGCGGGAGCCAAGAGACCCAGTACTTC. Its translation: CAISGISGSQETQYF.

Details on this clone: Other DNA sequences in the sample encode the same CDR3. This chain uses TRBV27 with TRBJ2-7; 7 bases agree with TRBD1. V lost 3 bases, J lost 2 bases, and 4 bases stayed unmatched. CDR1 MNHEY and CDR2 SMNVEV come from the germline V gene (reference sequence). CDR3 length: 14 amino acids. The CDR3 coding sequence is TGTGCCAGCAGTTTGGGGCAGGGGGCCTACGAGCAGTACTTC. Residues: CASSLGQGAYEQYF.

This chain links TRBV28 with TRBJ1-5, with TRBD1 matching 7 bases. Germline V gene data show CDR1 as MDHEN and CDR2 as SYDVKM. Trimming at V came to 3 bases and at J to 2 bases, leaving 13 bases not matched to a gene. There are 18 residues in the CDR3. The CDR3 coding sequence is TGTGCCAGCAGTTTCCTCCCCCTTCGACAGGGTGGCAATCAGCCCCAGCATTTT. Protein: CASSFLPLRQGGNQPQHF.

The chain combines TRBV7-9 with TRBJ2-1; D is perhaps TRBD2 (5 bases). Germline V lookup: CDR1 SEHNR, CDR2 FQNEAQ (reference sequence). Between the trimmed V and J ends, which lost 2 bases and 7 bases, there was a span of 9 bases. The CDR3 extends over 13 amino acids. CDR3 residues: CASSLNPGNEQFF. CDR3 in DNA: TGTGCCAGCAGCTTAAACCCGGGGAATGAGCAGTTCTTC.

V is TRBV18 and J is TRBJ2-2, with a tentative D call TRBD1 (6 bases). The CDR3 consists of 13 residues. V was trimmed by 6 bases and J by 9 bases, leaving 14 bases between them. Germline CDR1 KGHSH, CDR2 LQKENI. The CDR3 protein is CASSPEQGRELFF. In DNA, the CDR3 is TGTGCCAGCTCGCCAGAACAGGGAAGGGAGCTGTTTTTT.

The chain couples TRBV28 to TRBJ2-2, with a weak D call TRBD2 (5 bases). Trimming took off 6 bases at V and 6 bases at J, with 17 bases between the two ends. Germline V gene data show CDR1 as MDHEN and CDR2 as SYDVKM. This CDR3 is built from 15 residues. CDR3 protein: CASRLDRGRAGELFF. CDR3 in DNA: TGTGCCAGCAGGCTAGACCGGGGAAGGGCCGGGGAGCTGTTTTTT.